This T cell receptor (beta chain) was identified during a study of cytomegalovirus exposure and HLA in healthy donors (dated by TCRdb to the late 2010s). Background for the entire study: In an earlier analysis of about 560 of the donors, 276 Gb of sequence data and approximately 100 million unique TCR beta sequences from approximately 180 million T cells were reported. Four to six DR-DQ haplotypes were handled as single units for association and clustering, since linkage in the cohort was strong. Donor age, sex, ethnicity and CMV serostatus were collected together with the repertoire data. The study was designed to test whether signatures of past pathogen exposure could be identified by cataloging public T cell receptors. In an earlier analysis of more than 550 of the donors, high-throughput TCR beta sequencing was used to judge whether each TCR beta V gene segment behaved as functional or pseudogenic. Besides the first cohort of more than 650 subjects, a separate validation cohort made up of over a hundred different subjects was used. Across some 400 genotyped donors of the cohort, an average of about 240,000 unique TCR beta nucleotide sequences per donor were sequenced, and around 20% of those sequences were non-productive. Every repertoire in the discovery cohort had been generated on one and the same sequencing platform. Both class I and class II loci were covered by HLA typing, at four-digit resolution. An early release that covered fewer than 800 HLA-typed donors contained approximately 300 gigabases of sequencing data and about 84 million unique TCR sequences. Of the 300 to 450 genotyped donors, about 84% fell in the genetic ancestry cluster associated with self-reported Caucasian donors. A later genetic analysis used genome-wide SNP genotypes for 398 of the 666 donors, treating that subset as a discovery cohort. Typing coverage varied by locus: roughly 620-640 donors for A, B, C, DRB1 and DQB1; some 520 for DQA1; more than 600 for DPA1; fewer than 480 for DPB1. The study used immunosequencing to profile the T cell repertoires of 666 subjects and linked those repertoires to cytomegalovirus serostatus. To study patterns of TCR occurrence, a later analysis re-analyzed previously published TCR beta repertoires from around 670 donors and added high-resolution HLA genotyping. The study combined high-throughput TCR immunosequencing, statistical association of individual TCRs with disease status, and machine learning to predict cytomegalovirus infection status. In the later analysis, no new phenotypic data were used to find candidate immune exposures; instead, reliance was placed on TCR beta sequences and their occurrence across donors. Broad study findings and their caveats: A total of roughly 160 TCR beta chains were listed by the study as associated with cytomegalovirus. Because counts were too low, roughly 17 rarely observed V segments, including chromosome 9 orphons, were left out of the earlier analysis of 587 of the donors. In a later analysis, some 17,000 TCR beta sequences were associated with specific HLA alleles at a false discovery rate of 0.05. A further reported finding was that TCR beta sequences accurately predicted the HLA-A and HLA-B alleles for most subjects in the first cohort. A group of highly shared sequence variants was considered likely to be a technical artifact of the sequencing pipeline. According to a later analysis, most CMV-associated TCR beta chains appeared to be HLA-restricted, and the HLA associations seemed to be driven largely by CMV exposure. According to a later analysis, parvovirus B19, influenza, CMV and Epstein-Barr virus appeared linked to several top co-occurrence clusters. For the cohort, immune exposure information was limited to CMV serostatus. In vitro tests confirmed that a few of the cytomegalovirus-associated TCR beta chains recognize cytomegalovirus antigens. A later analysis found that TCR association rates varied across HLA loci, with DRB1 alleles showing the most associated TCRs and HLA-C alleles the fewest. Across donors, most TCR sequences were observed very rarely, whereas some public TCRs were present in many individuals. Some IMGT-functional V segments, including TRBV6-2 and TRBV6-3, could not be distinguished by the 87-base-pair reads and were therefore excluded. Roughly uniform sequencing depth across donors was assumed in presence/absence analyses, although this assumption may not hold. Correlated functional status among segregating V segments might reflect linkage disequilibrium, but an unknown experimental factor could not be ruled out. A later genetic analysis reported fewer N-insertions in productive TCRs among donors in an Asian-associated ancestry cluster than the roughly 700-donor mean. Assigning TCR associations to individual alleles was difficult when HLA alleles, especially DR and DQ, strongly co-occurred. Compared with equally common non-associated chains, HLA-associated TCR beta chains in a later analysis were more clonally expanded and had lower generation probabilities. In an earlier analysis of 587 of the donors, most TCR beta V segments appeared in productive rearrangements about 87% or about 30% of the time, broadly matching IMGT annotations. The authors suggested that the approach could potentially be generalized to other disease states and immunological phenotypes. Cytomegalovirus status was reported to be diagnosed by the classifier with high specificity and sensitivity in both the original and validation cohorts. V-gene and J-gene trimming of TCR beta chains was associated with a missense DCLRE1C variant in a later genetic analysis, and the association was replicated in an independent cohort. In this cohort, only TCR beta chains were sequenced, and detectable features were limited by the absence of alpha or paired-chain data. HLA typing was unavailable for some donors at each locus, so association tests used only the typed subset.

The germline V gene (reference sequence) sets CDR1 to MNHNY and CDR2 to SVGAGI. The CDR3 contains 11 residues, cysteine and phenylalanine counted. Solely the CDR3 DNA is kept, with 33 bases framed from the first base. V loses 8 bases, J loses 7 bases, and the germline ends lie 9 bases apart. The cohort consisted of hundreds of healthy bone marrow donors. Cohort members were all nominally healthy when sampled, although unrecorded immune exposures were likely present. The donor tested CMV seronegative, placing the donor among the 352 seronegative members of the cohort. A peripheral blood sample was provided by each donor, and peripheral blood mononuclear cells were used for TCR beta sequencing. Genomic DNA was extracted from the blood cell samples with the Qiagen DNeasy Blood Extraction Kit. On this clone itself: Its binding antigen is unknown. The sample holds no much larger clone one base away, and base qualities are not on file.

The library was obtained by the immunoSEQ multiplex PCR assay. A mixture of 60 forward primers for TCR Vbeta segments and 13 reverse primers for TCR Jbeta segments was used in the multiplex PCR. A multiplex PCR assay on genomic DNA amplified the CDR3 region of rearranged TCR beta genes. On the Illumina HiSeq System, the amplified TCR beta libraries were sequenced as 87-base-pair reads. The paper's processing steps were these. A later analysis tallied 75 million to 95 million unique TCR beta chains across the 666 repertoires, and some 10 million of those chains were shared by two or more donors. Raw reads were error-corrected and collapsed into unique sequences with a nearest-neighbor algorithm that merged closely related sequences to remove PCR and sequencing errors. To assign V, D and J gene segments, CDR3 sequences were aligned to IMGT reference sequences. For a sequence to be retained, a match of at least six nucleotides to both a V gene segment and a J gene segment was required. Rearrangements were called productive when the CDR3 lacked stop codons and stayed in frame with V and J; all others were non-productive. CDR3 was defined according to IMGT convention as the region running from the second conserved V-encoded cysteine to the conserved J-encoded phenylalanine. The earlier analysis of about 640 of the donors excluded any sequence lacking an unambiguous match to a single V gene segment. An earlier analysis of some 610 of the donors called V segments functional above 56.7% productive rearrangements and segregating when the between-donor standard deviation exceeded 5%. A statistical classification framework was built to diagnose cytomegalovirus status from the catalog of TCR beta chain sequences. In a later analysis, TCR nucleotide sequences were compared against IMGT/GENE-DB human TR gene sequences so that V and J genes could be assigned. Using the TCRdist pipeline, a later analysis assigned CDR3 sequences along with most-parsimonious VDJ recombination scenarios. In a later analysis, every TCR beta chain was defined by the combination of its CDR3 amino acid sequence and its V-gene family, and reads without a unique V-gene family were dropped. A later analysis removed 592 highly shared, low-generation-probability nucleotide sequences to deal with suspected cross-contamination and a sequencing artifact. For each public chain, a later analysis derived a clonal expansion index from normalized ranks of inferred template counts within each repertoire. A later analysis computed generation probabilities with a VDJ recombination model fitted to out-of-frame rearrangements, and checked the results against IGoR. A later analysis scored TCR-TCR, TCR-HLA and TCR-CMV co-occurrence with hypergeometric tests, applying a repertoire-size bias correction to TCR pairs. To estimate false discovery rates, a later analysis permuted the HLA or CMV assignments 20 times. In a later analysis, co-occurring TCRs were grouped using DBSCAN, and TCRdist sequence similarity was added for clustering within HLA-allele-positive subsets. For co-occurrence clustering, repertoires with fewer than 30,000 or more than 120,000 public chains were excluded, along with a handful of repertoires with anomalous nucleotide sharing. As stored in TCRdb, this immuneACCESS dataset retains in-frame rearrangements with V and J assigned. A fraction of the clones does not appear; measured against another copy, unresolved V genes explain less than half of the discrepancy, and the remainder lacks a known reason. That table supplies the V and J calls and clone size; D and trimming were determined from the DNA. Present in this sample are hundreds of thousands of clones, roughly four fifths of which were seen just once. The top ten clonotypes cover about 0.58% of the sample.

The clonotype originates from a woman aged 35 to 49 in good health and CMV-seronegative. The rearranged chain carries TRBV6-6 and TRBJ1-5; the D gene is unclear. The sequencing input was PBMCs. The nucleotide sequence reads as follows: TGTGCCAGCTCGAGGGAACAGCCCCAGCATTTT. It encodes CASSREQPQHF.